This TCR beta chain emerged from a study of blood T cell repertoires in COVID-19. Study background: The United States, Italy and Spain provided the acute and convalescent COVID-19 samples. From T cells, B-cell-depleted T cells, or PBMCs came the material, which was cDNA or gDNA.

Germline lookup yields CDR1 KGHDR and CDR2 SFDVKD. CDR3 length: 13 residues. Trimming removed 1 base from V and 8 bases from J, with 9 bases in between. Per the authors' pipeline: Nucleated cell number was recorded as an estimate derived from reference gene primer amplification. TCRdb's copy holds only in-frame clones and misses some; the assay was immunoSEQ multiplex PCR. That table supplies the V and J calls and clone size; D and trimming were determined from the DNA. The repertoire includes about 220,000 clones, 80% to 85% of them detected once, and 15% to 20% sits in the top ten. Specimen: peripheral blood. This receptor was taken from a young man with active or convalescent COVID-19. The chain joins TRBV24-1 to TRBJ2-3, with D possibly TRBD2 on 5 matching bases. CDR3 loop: CATSDFGESTQYF. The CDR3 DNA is TGTGCCACCAGTGATTTTGGGGAGTCTACGCAGTATTTT.